One sample yielded the 10 T cell receptor beta chains listed below, sequenced in a study of blood T cell repertoires in COVID-19. TCRdb's table, derived via immunoSEQ multiplex PCR, lists solely in-frame clones and lacks some. The data contain about 150,000 clones, around 83% of them seen just once; the ten biggest clones take up 7.5% to 8.5%. Sequenced material: peripheral blood. The receptors were sampled from a woman in her fifties or sixties with COVID-19, enrolled during active disease.

The chain recombines TRBV18 with TRBJ1-6, with a possible D match to TRBD1 (5 bases). The CDR3 runs 17 residues. CDR1 is KGHSH, CDR2 LQKENI, per germline. V lost 1 base and J 0 bases, leaving 10 bases between the germline ends. CDR3 bases: TGTGCCAGCTCACCACTGGACAAGAGCTCCTATAATTCACCCCTCCACTTT. It yields the protein CASSPLDKSSYNSPLHF.

This sequence joins TRBV4-1 and TRBJ2-2; possible D gene TRBD1, 6 bases. The CDR3 covers 15 residues. Germline assignment: CDR1 MGHRA and CDR2 YSYEKL. Trimming stripped 4 bases from V and 10 bases from J, with 19 bases between. The CDR3 is CASSPLVLGAKELFF. CDR3 nucleotides: TGCGCCAGCAGCCCCCTCGTCCTGGGGGCAAAGGAGCTGTTTTTT.

The genes are TRBV18 and TRBJ1-2; D not certain. Between the trimmed V and J ends, which lost 5 bases and 8 bases, there was a span of 15 bases. This CDR3 contains 13 residues. CDR1 KGHSH and CDR2 LQKENI come from the germline V gene. The CDR3, as DNA: TGTGCCAGCTCAACCTATGAGACGGAGGGCTACACCTTC. Translated: CASSTYETEGYTF.

The rearrangement uses TRBV5-1 and TRBJ1-4, with 10 bases identical to TRBD1. This CDR3 comprises 15 residues. Germline trimming cut 4 bases from V and 7 bases from J; bases unmatched to any gene: 7. In germline, CDR1 is SGHRS, CDR2 YFSETQ. CDR3 nucleotides: TGCGCCAGCAGCGGATCGGGACAGGGGTCTGAAAAACTGTTTTTT. Amino acids: CASSGSGQGSEKLFF.

The CDR3 sequence is CASSEQGTGANEQFF. CDR3 coding DNA: TGCGCCAGCAGCGAGCAGGGGACAGGAGCCAATGAGCAGTTCTTC. V and J are TRBV5-1 and TRBJ2-1; 8 nucleotides line up with TRBD1. The CDR3 has 15 residues. From germline, CDR1 is SGHRS and CDR2 YFSETQ. V lost 4 bases and J lost 6; bases outside the gene matches: 9.

The chain combines TRBV6-1 with TRBJ2-2, with 11 nucleotides matching TRBD2. This CDR3 region has 16 residues. Trimming cost V 2 bases and J 3 bases; bases outside gene matches: 2. Germline-derived CDR1 and CDR2 are MNHNS and SASEGT. The CDR3 loop reads CASSELAGGYTGELFF. The CDR3 DNA sequence: TGTGCCAGCAGTGAACTAGCGGGAGGTTACACCGGGGAGCTGTTTTTT.

The chain recombines TRBV28 with TRBJ2-2; 7 bases agree with TRBD1. V was clipped by 5 bases and J by 6 bases; unmatched bases: 6. The CDR3 length is 14 residues. Germline values: CDR1 MDHEN, CDR2 SYDVKM. This chain's CDR3 is CASSQRQGAGELFF. The CDR3 DNA reads TGTGCCAGCAGTCAAAGACAGGGAGCCGGGGAGCTGTTTTTT.

This clone was recorded once. V gene TRBV4-2 combines with J gene TRBJ2-5; TRBD1 matches at 7 bases. CDR3 length: 16 amino acids. V lost 3 bases and J lost 1; bases outside the gene matches: 8. CDR1 is LGHNA, CDR2 YNFKEQ, per germline. The CDR3 is CASSQSPGQRQETQYF. In nucleotides, the CDR3 is TGTGCCAGCAGCCAGTCTCCGGGACAGCGCCAAGAGACCCAGTACTTC.

This clone was observed a handful of times. The V call is TRBV14, the J call TRBJ1-6; a possible D gene is TRBD1 (5 bases). Trimming removed 0 bases at V and 6 bases at J, with 9 bases between. The CDR3 totals 15 residues. Germline V lookup: CDR1 SGHDN, CDR2 FVKESK. The DNA of the CDR3 is TGTGCCAGCAGCCAAGACAGGGCAAGTAATTCACCCCTCCACTTT. Protein: CASSQDRASNSPLHF.

The J gene is TRBJ2-7, the V gene TRBV6-5, with D possibly matching TRBD1 (6 bases). The V and J ends lost 6 bases and 4 bases respectively, with 13 bases between them. The CDR3 length is 13 residues. CDR1 is MNHEY and CDR2 is SVGAGI in the germline V gene. The CDR3 coding sequence is TGTGCCAGCAGAAGCCTGGACAGTTACGAGCAGTACGTC. As protein: CASRSLDSYEQYV.